Listed below are T cell receptor beta chains from one sample, sequenced in a study of vaccination and CD4 T cells after COVID-19. These TCRs' antigens remain unknown. One entry per CDR3 protein results from TCRdb running MiXCR on the PCR reads. The data contain 20,000 to 30,000 distinct CDR3 sequences, over 60% of them seen just once; the ten biggest clones take up 4.5% to 5%. The sample taken for sequencing was CD4+ T cells from blood, cultured in vitro. These TCRs come from a human donor who had recovered from COVID-19. CDR3s include the opening cysteine and the closing phenylalanine or tryptophan. Fields, in order: clone size, V gene, CDR3 protein. A clone size is listed for some rows: how often the clone was seen (once, few, many), or a class if it is expanded.

once,TRBV6-1,CARFSGLYNEQFF
NA,TRBV10-1,CASSRQGNEQYF
NA,TRBV7-2,CASSLYRYGATF
NA,TRBV27,CASSRTRSLGGYTF
NA,TRBV20-1,CSAIGSPGHEETQYF
few,TRBV20-1,CSARDRRFRPSTGELFF
NA,TRBV29-1,CSAFPGPRDEQFF
NA,TRBV6-5,CASSWDRAQAGELFF
once,TRBV19,CASSIPTATGIDNQPQHF
NA,TRBV7-2,CASSSRAGRSYNEQFF
NA,TRBV6-1,CASSARDRASNQPQHF
few,TRBV12-3/TRBV12-4,CASSFTGGGYTF
NA,TRBV27,CASRLGTGGYEQYF
NA,TRBV4-2,CASSQGTGVEGYTF
NA,TRBV11-2,CASSFRGSGTSTDTQYF
NA,TRBV19,CASSIDSNSPLHF
few,TRBV15,CATSPGTGGNTEAFF
NA,TRBV24-1,CATSDPGTSGRSSGEQFF
NA,TRBV10-3,CAIYSPGQAHEQYF
few,TRBV6-2/TRBV6-3,CASTQGPYSNQPQHF
NA,TRBV7-2,CASSPGTVRSPLHF
NA,TRBV27,CASKGEGQTNRYNEQFF
once,TRBV28,CASSFGLATPGETQYF
few,TRBV20-1,CSAGRGGSNQPQHF
NA,TRBV30,CAWSRAANYGYTF
NA,TRBV20-1,CSARDLGGRAYNEQFF